This is a list of T cell receptor beta chains from one sample in a study of blood T cell repertoires in COVID-19. Libraries were prepared by immunoSEQ multiplex PCR; TCRdb keeps only in-frame clonotypes and omits some of them. The sample comprises approximately 150,000 clones, around 85% of which are singletons, and about 5.3% rests with the top ten. The sample was PBMCs or T cells enriched from blood (not recorded which). These receptors were taken from a middle-aged woman with acute COVID-19. The CDR3 runs from the conserved cysteine through the conserved F or W. Fields, in order: V gene, J gene, clone size, D gene, CDR3 protein, CDR3 DNA. A D gene is named only where the DNA matches it firmly. Size tells how often a clone was seen (once, few, many) or the class of an expanded clone, and some rows leave it out.

TRBV2	TRBJ2-7	NA	TRBD2	CASSHIPGLAGTYEQYF	TGTGCCAGCAGTCACATCCCCGGGCTAGCGGGGACCTACGAGCAGTACTTC
TRBV10-3	TRBJ2-7	NA	TRBD2	CAISLRTSTEQYF	TGTGCCATCAGCTTGAGGACTAGCACGGAGCAGTACTTC
TRBV19	TRBJ1-1	NA	TRBD1	CASTMAHRGGQGARRTEAFF	TGTGCCAGTACCATGGCCCACAGGGGCGGACAGGGGGCGCGAAGGACTGAAGCTTTCTTT
TRBV19	TRBJ2-1	NA	NA	CASRLAPNNEQFF	TGTGCCAGTAGACTAGCACCCAACAATGAGCAGTTCTTC
TRBV10-1	TRBJ1-5	NA	TRBD1	CASSGQAIGVNQPQHF	TGCGCCAGCAGCGGACAGGCGATAGGGGTCAATCAGCCCCAGCATTTT
TRBV27	TRBJ1-1	NA	NA	CASSSGDTTEAFF	TGTGCCAGCAGTTCGGGGGATACGACTGAAGCTTTCTTT
TRBV11-3	TRBJ2-7	NA	NA	CASRAGVGRHSYEQYF	TGTGCCAGCAGAGCCGGTGTGGGCAGGCACTCCTACGAGCAGTACTTC
TRBV3-1/TRBV3-2	TRBJ1-1	NA	TRBD1	CASSQVEGATEAFF	TGTGCCAGCAGCCAAGTTGAGGGGGCGACTGAAGCTTTCTTT
TRBV5-1	TRBJ2-7	NA	TRBD1	CASRAAWTGQVSYEQYF	TGCGCCAGCAGGGCTGCCTGGACAGGTCAAGTCTCCTACGAGCAGTACTTC
TRBV18	TRBJ2-5	NA	NA	CASSTLVATGETQYF	TGTGCCAGCTCAACACTAGTTGCAACGGGAGAGACCCAGTACTTC
TRBV11-2	TRBJ1-2	NA	NA	CASTPSRGSYGYTF	TGTGCCAGCACCCCTTCCCGCGGATCCTATGGCTACACCTTC
TRBV3-1/TRBV3-2	TRBJ2-3	NA	TRBD1	CASSLTGQTTTDTQYF	TGTGCCAGCAGCCTAACGGGACAGACGACCACAGATACGCAGTATTTT
TRBV12-3/TRBV12-4	TRBJ1-2	few	NA	CASSPRTDGYTF	TGTGCCAGCAGCCCAAGGACTGATGGCTACACCTTC
TRBV3-1/TRBV3-2	TRBJ2-1	NA	TRBD2	CASSQDLGSSGSYEQFF	TGTGCCAGCAGCCAAGATTTAGGGTCTAGCGGGAGTTATGAGCAGTTCTTC
TRBV9	TRBJ2-5	NA	NA	CASSVGQQETQYF	TGTGCCAGCAGCGTTGGACAGCAAGAGACCCAGTACTTC
TRBV2	TRBJ2-7	NA	TRBD2	CASIRGGEQYF	TGTGCCAGCATACGGGGGGGCGAGCAGTACTTC
TRBV6-5	TRBJ1-2	NA	NA	CASSSGYGYTF	TGTGCCAGCAGTTCCGGCTATGGCTACACCTTC
TRBV25-1	TRBJ1-2	NA	TRBD1	CASSDNLGGTYGYTF	TGTGCCAGCAGTGATAACCTAGGGGGCACCTATGGCTACACCTTC
TRBV18	TRBJ2-3	NA	NA	CASSPPSNTQYF	TGTGCCAGCTCACCACCATCAAATACGCAGTATTTT
TRBV6-5	TRBJ2-1	NA	TRBD1	CASRRQGRDEQFF	TGTGCCAGCAGAAGACAGGGGAGAGATGAGCAGTTCTTC
TRBV6-5	TRBJ1-2	once	TRBD1	CASSTTGSYGYTF	TGTGCCAGCAGTACGACAGGGTCCTATGGCTACACCTTC
TRBV10-3	TRBJ2-5	once	NA	CAISESVADQETQYF	TGTGCCATCAGTGAGTCTGTGGCGGACCAAGAGACCCAGTACTTC
TRBV7-3	TRBJ2-1	NA	TRBD2	CASSYLAGVSYNEQFF	TGTGCCAGCAGCTACCTAGCGGGGGTCTCCTACAATGAGCAGTTCTTC
TRBV12-3/TRBV12-4	TRBJ2-3	NA	TRBD1	CASSPQGAHTQYF	TGTGCCAGCAGTCCTCAGGGGGCACATACGCAGTATTTT
TRBV7-3	TRBJ1-1	once	TRBD1	CASSPTGVGGTEAFF	TGTGCCAGCAGCCCCACAGGGGTAGGTGGCACTGAAGCTTTCTTT
TRBV19	TRBJ1-1	NA	NA	CASSIAGAHTEAFF	TGTGCCAGTAGTATCGCGGGGGCGCACACTGAAGCTTTCTTT